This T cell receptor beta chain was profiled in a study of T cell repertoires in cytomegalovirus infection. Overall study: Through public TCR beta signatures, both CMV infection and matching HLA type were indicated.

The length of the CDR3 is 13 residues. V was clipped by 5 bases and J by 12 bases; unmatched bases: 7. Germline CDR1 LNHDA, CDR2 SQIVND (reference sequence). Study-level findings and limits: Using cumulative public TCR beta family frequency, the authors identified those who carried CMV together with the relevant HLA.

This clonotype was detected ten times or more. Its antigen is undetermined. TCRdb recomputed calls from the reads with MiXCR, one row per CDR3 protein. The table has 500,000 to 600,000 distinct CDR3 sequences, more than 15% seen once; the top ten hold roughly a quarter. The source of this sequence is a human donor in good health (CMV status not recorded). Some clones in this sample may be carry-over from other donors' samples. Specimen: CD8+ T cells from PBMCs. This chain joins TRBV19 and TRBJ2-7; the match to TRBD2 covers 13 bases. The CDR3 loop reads CASSEGLAGDMYF. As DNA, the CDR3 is TGTGCCAGTAGTGAAGGACTAGCGGGAGACATGTACTTC.